What follows are 13 T cell receptor beta chains derived from one specimen sequenced in a study of blood T cell repertoires in COVID-19. The data were produced by immunoSEQ multiplex PCR, yet TCRdb's version contains in-frame clones alone and is incomplete. The data hold fewer than 350,000 clones, with around 84% observed a single time. Material for sequencing was PBMCs or T cells enriched from blood (not recorded which). These receptors came from a woman in her forties or fifties who had recovered from COVID-19.

This sequence joins TRBV5-1 and TRBJ2-5, with D possibly TRBD2 on 5 matching bases. Germline CDR1 SGHRS, CDR2 YFSETQ. The length of the CDR3 is 15 residues. Trimming removed 8 bases at V and 5 bases at J, with 22 bases between. The chain's CDR3 is CASNRVGQTGETQYF. CDR3 DNA: TGCGCCAGTAACCGTGTTGGGCAAACGGGGGAGACCCAGTACTTC.

The chain recombines TRBV7-8 with TRBJ2-2, with D tentatively TRBD2 (6 bases). The V and J ends lost 2 bases and 0 bases respectively, with 10 bases between them. The CDR3 has 16 residues. Germline V gives CDR1 SGHVS, CDR2 FQNEAQ. Here the CDR3 DNA reads TGTGCCAGCAGCTTACGGGAGACAGCGAACACCGGGGAGCTGTTTTTT. Protein sequence: CASSLRETANTGELFF. Using reference TRBV7-8 and TRBJ2-2 for the parts outside the CDR3, the full variable domain is GAGVSQSPRYKVAKRGQDVALRCDPISGHVSLFWYQQALGQGPEFLTYFQNEAQLDKSGLPSDRFFAERPEGSVSTLKIQRTQQEDSAVYLCASSLRETANTGELFFGEGSRLTVL.

The rearrangement joins TRBV2 to TRBJ1-2; 9 bases line up with TRBD1. Germline V gives CDR1 SNHLY, CDR2 FYNNEI. V lost 1 base to trimming and J lost 5 bases; unmatched junction nucleotides: 2. The CDR3 is made up of 14 amino acids. The CDR3 region is CASSEDRGRYGYTF. CDR3 in DNA: TGTGCCAGCAGTGAAGACAGGGGGCGTTATGGCTACACCTTC.

CDR3 protein: CASSHGGAFTEAFF. CDR3 sequence (DNA): TGCGCCAGCAGCCACGGAGGGGCGTTCACTGAAGCTTTCTTT. The chain has TRBV4-1 and TRBJ1-1; perhaps TRBD1 as D (5 bases). Between the trimmed V and J ends, which lost 3 bases and 4 bases, there was a span of 12 bases. From germline, CDR1 is MGHRA and CDR2 YSYEKL. The CDR3 extends over 14 amino acids.

The chain uses TRBV28 and TRBJ1-4, with D unresolved. The germline V gene has CDR1 MDHEN and CDR2 SYDVKM. The CDR3 loop spans 13 amino acids. The V gene lost 8 bases and the J gene lost 8 bases, with 15 bases spanning the gap. CDR3 loop: CASQGSGGEKLFF. The CDR3 DNA sequence: TGTGCCAGCCAAGGATCCGGAGGGGAAAAACTGTTTTTT. The entire variable domain, with the rest obtained from reference TRBV28 and TRBJ1-4, is as follows: DVKVTQSSRYLVKRTGEKVFLECVQDMDHENMFWYRQDPGLGLRLIYFSYDVKMKEKGDIPEGYSVSREKKERFSLILESASTNQTSMYLCASQGSGGEKLFFGSGTQLSVL.

V is TRBV14 and J is TRBJ1-5, with D hard to call. Germline V gene sequence: CDR1 SGHDN, CDR2 FVKESK. Trimming took off 2 bases at V and 5 bases at J, with 7 bases between the two ends. CDR3 length equals 13 residues. The CDR3 DNA follows: TGTGCCAGCAGCCAAAACATCTATCAGCCCCAGCATTTT. It translates to CASSQNIYQPQHF.

DNA for the CDR3: TGTGCCAGCAGCCAGGGTTACACTGAAGCTTTCTTT. It encodes CASSQGYTEAFF. This chain uses TRBV7-9 with TRBJ1-1, with D possibly being TRBD1 (5 bases). Between the trimmed V and J ends, which lost 5 bases and 3 bases, there was a span of 7 bases. CDR1 and CDR2 (germline): SEHNR, FQNEAQ (reference sequence). The CDR3 totals 12 residues.

The V gene is TRBV14, the J gene TRBJ1-4, with 9 bases fitting TRBD1. This CDR3 contains 17 residues. Unmatched junction bases numbered 12, after V lost 8 bases and J lost 2 bases. Germline CDR1 is SGHDN and CDR2 is FVKESK. In nucleotides, the CDR3 is TGTGCCAGCTCGGACAGGGGAGGTTTGACGACTAATGAAAAACTGTTTTTT. Residues: CASSDRGGLTTNEKLFF. The whole variable domain, filled in from reference TRBV14 and TRBJ1-4, reads EAGVTQFPSHSVIEKGQTVTLRCDPISGHDNLYWYRRVMGKEIKFLLHFVKESKQDESGMPNNRFLAERTGGTYSTLKVQPAELEDSGVYFCASSDRGGLTTNEKLFFGSGTQLSVL.

The chain carries TRBV12-3 or TRBV12-4 and TRBJ1-1; D gene uncertain. There are 13 residues in the CDR3. Trimming removed 6 bases from V and 11 bases from J, with 19 bases in between. CDR3 protein: CASSPVGRMRAFF. CDR3 coding DNA: TGTGCCAGCAGCCCAGTAGGGAGGATGCGGGCTTTCTTT.

Only a few counts were recorded for this clone. V and J are TRBV10-1 and TRBJ2-2, with TRBD1 as a possible D gene (5 bases). The CDR3 loop spans 14 amino acids. Per the germline V gene, CDR1 is WNHNN and CDR2 is SYGVQD (reference sequence). The V and J ends lost 0 bases and 4 bases respectively, with 6 bases between them. In nucleotides, the CDR3 is TGCGCCAGCAGTGAGTCTAGGGGCACCGGGGAGCTGTTTTTT. Translated, it gives CASSESRGTGELFF.

This sequence joins TRBV24-1 and TRBJ2-3; D not resolved. CDR1 and CDR2 from the germline V gene are KGHDR and SFDVKD. V dropped 5 bases and J dropped 0 bases, with 5 bases sitting between them. The CDR3 has 13 residues. The CDR3 DNA reads TGTGCCACCAGTGCGAGAAGCACAGATACGCAGTATTTT. Translating gives CATSARSTDTQYF.

The chain employs TRBV6-1 and TRBJ1-1; 9 bases match TRBD1. Per germline, CDR1 MNHNS and CDR2 SASEGT. With 1 base clipped from V and 9 bases from J, the junction kept 6 bases outside the gene matches. The CDR3 extends over 14 amino acids. In nucleotides, the CDR3 is TGTGCCAGCAGTGAAGACGGGACAGGGTGGCAAGCTTTCTTT. It encodes CASSEDGTGWQAFF.

The chain couples TRBV29-1 to TRBJ2-7; 11 positions match TRBD2. This CDR3 spans 14 amino acids. The trim removed 6 bases at V and 0 bases at J, leaving 4 bases unmatched. The germline V gene has CDR1 SQVTM and CDR2 ANQGSEA. The CDR3 DNA reads as TGCAGCGTGGGGGGGACTAGCGGCTCCTACGAGCAGTACTTC. The encoded protein is CSVGGTSGSYEQYF.